Here is one T cell receptor beta chain with its context. This clonotype has a handful of counts. Its antigen is currently not known. Per-base quality was not reported, and no clone a single base away is much larger than it. Systemically healthy Caucasian individuals from Russia, 35 to 50 in total and aged about 6 to 95 years, were included as donors. Each donor gave 9 to 10 milliliters of peripheral blood, collected into EDTA-treated Vacutainer tubes. Ficoll-Paque density-gradient centrifugation was used to isolate PBMCs, with at least 6.5 million obtained per sample. Trizol reagent was used to extract total RNA from the PBMCs, yielding at least 5 micrograms per sample. For every donor, an aliquot of PBMCs went through flow cytometry to measure the percentages of naive CD45RAhigh/CD27high T cells. Trimming costs V 0 bases and J 1 base, and their ends lie 6 bases apart. The CDR3 sequence holds 15 residues, the cysteine and phenylalanine included. The kept DNA is CDR3 alone, 45 bases in frame from the first base. The germline V gene (reference sequence) gives CDR1 as LGHDT and CDR2 as YNNKEL.

This entry comes from a study of blood T cells in healthy people across ages (dated by TCRdb to the mid-2010s). About the study as a whole: Template switching captured roughly one uniquely barcoded TCR beta cDNA molecule per two T cells in model experiments. The study measured age-related changes in TCR beta repertoire diversity using deep sequencing normalized with unique cDNA molecular identifiers. Donors were grouped into four age groups: young (average roughly 15 years), middle-aged (39), aged (around 60) and long-lived (approximately 81). Donors of different ages were randomly distributed across sequencing lanes to avoid experimental bias. Using the same blood draw, the study looked at two additional independent replicas of 1 million unique cDNA reads for two donors, one aged 18 to 30 and the other aged 80 or older. On the study overall, not on this receptor specifically: As age increased, observed TCR beta diversity per million T cells dropped in a roughly linear way, and a significant reduction was already evident by age roughly 40. Estimates of total diversity from one million sequenced T cells were regarded as lower bounds and underestimates. Compared with the aged group, more naive CD4+ T cells, fewer expanded clones and increased TCR diversity were shown by the long-lived group, suggesting age selection. Since profiling was done on bulk unsorted PBMCs, naive and antigen-experienced compartments could not be conclusively compared. Because donor CMV infection status was unknown, age-related changes in expanded clonotypes were potentially confounded. The percentage of naive T cells measured by flow cytometry correlated strongly with observed TCR beta diversity.

Library prep was done by 5' RACE. The sample was run on an Illumina HiSeq 2500. The second PCR ran for roughly 7 to 12 cycles and used a J-beta primer mix along with a sample-barcoded 5' primer. A unique molecular identifier was introduced onto each TCR beta cDNA molecule by a template-switch 5' adaptor carrying 12 random nucleotides. Each sample yielded at least 2.5 million CDR3-containing paired-end reads. First-strand cDNA synthesis was performed from all RNA using the Mint cDNA synthesis kit, with priming by a TRBC-specific oligonucleotide. Following uracil-DNA glycosylase treatment, a first 18-cycle PCR with universal primers M1SS and BC2_uni_R was performed on all cDNA. In the paper's pipeline: For normalization, 1 million high-quality reads were randomly selected from each sample, with every read carrying a distinct molecular identifier. Reads with shared molecular identifiers were discarded instead of being binned into consensus sequences. MiTCR, set to a Q25 quality threshold and the strictest error-elimination algorithm, was used for CDR3 identification, clonotype clustering and error correction. A nonparametric unseen species model using Euler transformation provided a lower-bound estimate of total TCR beta diversity. In-frame beta chains were kept once TCRdb had trimmed the public reads at Q25 with fastp and called clones with MiXCR. Rows are combined by CDR3 protein, so each entry shows the most common genes and DNA. TCRdb, rather than the study authors, made the V and J calls. The sample yields about 1,800,000 distinct CDR3 sequences; 28% were counted once. The ten largest clones add up to roughly 8% of the sample.

The chain is assembled from TRBV3-1 and TRBJ2-2; the D gene remains uncertain. Sequenced material: blood. This clonotype was sampled from a woman aged 25-40 years in good health. In nucleotide form, the sequence is TGTGCCAGCAGCCAAGATGGCGGGAACACCGGGGAGCTGTTTTTT. Its protein is CASSQDGGNTGELFF.